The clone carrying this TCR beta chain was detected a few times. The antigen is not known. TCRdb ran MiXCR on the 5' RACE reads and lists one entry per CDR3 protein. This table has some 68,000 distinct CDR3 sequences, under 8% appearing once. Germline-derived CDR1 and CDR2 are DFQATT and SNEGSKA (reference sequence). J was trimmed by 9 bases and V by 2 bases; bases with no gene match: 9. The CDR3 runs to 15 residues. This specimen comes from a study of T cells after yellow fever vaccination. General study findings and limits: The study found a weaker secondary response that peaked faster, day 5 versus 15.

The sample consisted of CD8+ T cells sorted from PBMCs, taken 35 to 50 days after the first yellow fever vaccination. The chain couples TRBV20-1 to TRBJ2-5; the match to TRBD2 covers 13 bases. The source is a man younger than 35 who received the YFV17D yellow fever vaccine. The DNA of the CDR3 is TGCAGTGCTAGACCCACTAGCGGGGGGGTGTGGGCCCAGTACTTC. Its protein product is CSARPTSGGVWAQYF.